A single sample is the source of the 8 T cell receptor beta chains below, sequenced in a study of molecular identifiers for immune sequencing clone quantification. TCRdb ran MiXCR on the PCR reads and lists one entry per CDR3 protein. The repertoire holds some 10,000 distinct CDR3 sequences, with around 23% as singletons. Material for sequencing was naive CD8+ T cells from blood, with Jurkat cell RNA spiked in. Noted subset: FACS-sorted CD8+CD4-CCR7+CD45RA+ naive T cells. The receptors derive from a human donor in good health. Some libraries in this study had Jurkat cell RNA spiked in.

This clonotype qualifies as medium-sized. The V and J genes are TRBV4-2 and TRBJ2-7; no clear D. Germline V gene data show CDR1 as LGHNA and CDR2 as YNFKEQ. The CDR3 totals 11 residues. Trimming took 5 bases from V and 5 from J, leaving 7 bases between them. The CDR3 DNA reads TGTGCCAGCAGCTTCGGAAACGAGCAGTACTTC. It translates to CASSFGNEQYF.

Regarding this clonotype: A much larger clone differs from this one at a single base, so this may be a read error. The chain is built from TRBV12-3 or TRBV12-4 and TRBJ2-3, with a weak D call TRBD1 (6 bases). The CDR3 loop spans 14 amino acids. V was trimmed by 3 bases and J by 2 bases, leaving 9 bases between them. CDR3: CASSLGAATDTQYF. The DNA for the CDR3 is TGTGCCAGCAGTTTGGGGGCAGCCACAGATACGCAGTATTTT.

Relative to its sample, this clonotype is medium-sized. The chain couples TRBV6-5 to TRBJ2-3, with a possible D match to TRBD2 (6 bases). Trimming took 2 bases from V and 3 from J, leaving 6 bases between them. Germline V gene lookup returns CDR1 MNHEY and CDR2 SVGAGI. The CDR3 has 13 residues. The CDR3 DNA follows: TGTGCCAGCAGTTACGGGGGGACAGATACGCAGTATTTT. Its protein is CASSYGGTDTQYF.

This clonotype has just one count. A much more abundant neighbour one base away suggests this may be a read error. The genes are TRBV29-1 and TRBJ2-3; tentative D call: TRBD1 (5 bases). V lost 5 bases to trimming and J lost 8 bases, with 14 bases between them. The CDR3 runs to 12 residues. The germline gives CDR1 SQVTM, CDR2 ANQGSEA. CDR3 DNA sequence: TGCAGCGTTACTCTTCCAAGGGGTACGCAGTATTTT. Protein: CSVTLPRGTQYF.

This clonotype was seen a few times. A read error may explain this, as a much larger clone is one base away. The chain recombines TRBV7-9 with TRBJ2-5; D is unresolved. The CDR3 contains 13 residues. Germline CDR1 and CDR2: SEHNR and FQNEAQ (reference sequence). CDR3 coding DNA: TGTGCCACAGTACCCAGGAATGTAGAGACCCAGTGCTTC. Translation gives CATVPRNVETQCF.

The chain links TRBV10-3 to TRBJ2-5, with 12 bases matching TRBD2. The germline V gene encodes CDR1 ENHRY and CDR2 SYGVKD. Trimming at V came to 10 bases and at J to 0 bases, leaving 9 bases not matched to a gene. The CDR3 is 16 residues long. This CDR3 reads CATEGGLAGNQETQYF. The CDR3 DNA sequence: TGTGCCACCGAGGGGGGACTAGCGGGTAACCAAGAGACCCAGTACTTC.

Many counts were recorded for this clonotype. CDR3 sequence: CASSLAGGTANGYTF. The CDR3 nucleotides read TGTGCCAGCAGCTTAGCGGGCGGGACAGCAAATGGCTACACCTTC. The chain joins TRBV7-6 to TRBJ1-2; 7 bases map to TRBD1. This CDR3 comprises 15 residues. Germline CDR1 SGHVS, CDR2 FNYEAQ. V was pared by 0 bases and J by 6 bases, with 7 bases of the junction left unmatched.

By sample share, this clonotype is medium-sized. The chain couples TRBV7-2 to TRBJ2-1, with TRBD2 identical over 10 bases. The CDR3 runs to 14 residues. Germline loops: CDR1 SGHTA, CDR2 FQGNSA. Trimming removed 5 bases from V and 13 bases from J; junction bases left unmatched: 11. This CDR3 is CASSTPELAGFQFF. Here the CDR3 DNA reads TGTGCCAGCAGCACCCCGGAACTAGCGGGATTTCAGTTCTTC.